These 26 T cell receptor beta chains were all obtained from the same sample, sequenced in a study of cytomegalovirus exposure and HLA in healthy donors. PCR primers comprised 60 Vbeta and 13 Jbeta primers. TCRdb's copy holds only in-frame clones and misses some; the assay was immunoSEQ multiplex PCR. Of some 44,000 clones listed, about nine tenths are singletons. The specimen was PBMCs. Receptors originate from a woman aged 40-49 years in good health and CMV-seropositive.

The chain is built from TRBV28 and TRBJ2-1; D not resolved. Trimming stripped 10 bases from V and 4 bases from J, with 8 bases between. The germline V gene has CDR1 MDHEN and CDR2 SYDVKM. The CDR3 consists of 11 residues. DNA for the CDR3: TGTGCCACCGGAGTTTACAATGAGCAGTTCTTC. This sequence encodes CATGVYNEQFF.

V gene TRBV14 combines with J gene TRBJ2-7; no firm D call. The germline V gene encodes CDR1 SGHDN and CDR2 FVKESK. This CDR3 has 12 amino acids. The V end lost 3 bases, the J end lost 3 bases, and 6 bases lay between the germline ends. The CDR3 DNA is TGTGCCAGCAGCCACGCACTCTACGAGCAGTACTTC. Protein: CASSHALYEQYF.

The rearrangement uses TRBV11-2 and TRBJ2-2; tentative D call: TRBD1 (7 bases). This CDR3 comprises 15 residues. V lost 3 bases to trimming and J lost 6 bases, with 14 bases between them. From germline, CDR1 is SGHAT and CDR2 FQNNGV. The CDR3 sequence is CASSFGGGVAGELFF. The CDR3 DNA reads as TGTGCCAGCAGCTTTGGAGGGGGCGTGGCCGGGGAGCTGTTTTTT.

The chain has TRBV27 and TRBJ2-4; TRBD1 might be the D (6 bases). This CDR3 is 17 amino acids long. Trimming removed 2 bases at V and 1 base at J, with 15 bases between. The germline gives CDR1 MNHEY, CDR2 SMNVEV (reference sequence). Written as DNA, the CDR3 is TGTGCCAGCAGTTTAGACCCAGGGACAAGGGCCAAAAACATTCAGTACTTC. It encodes CASSLDPGTRAKNIQYF.

J is TRBJ2-5 and V is TRBV30, with 7 bases fitting TRBD2. There are 14 residues in the CDR3. Germline CDR1 GTSNPN, CDR2 SVGIG (reference sequence). V gave up 5 bases and J gave up 3 bases; unmatched junction bases: 9. CDR3 bases: TGTGCCTGGGGGGACTCCGGGACTAAAGAGACCCAGTACTTC. Translation: CAWGDSGTKETQYF.

J is TRBJ1-2 and V is TRBV7-9, with 9 bases identical to TRBD1. Germline CDR1 is SEHNR and CDR2 is FQNEAQ (reference sequence). After removal of 8 bases from V and 3 bases from J, the junction contained 10 bases not matched to a gene. The CDR3 contains 15 residues. The DNA for the CDR3 is TGTGCCAGCGCGACAGGGGGATATCAGGACTATGGCTACACCTTC. It codes for CASATGGYQDYGYTF.

The chain joins TRBV14 to TRBJ2-1, with 8 positions matching TRBD2. CDR3 length equals 14 residues. Germline trimming cut 10 bases from V and 4 bases from J; bases unmatched to any gene: 9. In germline, CDR1 is SGHDN, CDR2 FVKESK. CDR3 sequence reads: CATQRVAGYNEQFF. CDR3 DNA: TGTGCCACCCAGCGGGTAGCGGGGTACAATGAGCAGTTCTTC.

The rearrangement uses TRBV7-2 and TRBJ2-1, with 7 bases fitting TRBD2. The CDR3 sequence is 13 residues long. Trimming took 8 bases from V and 7 from J; bases not matched to a gene: 8. Germline CDR1 reads SGHTA; CDR2 reads FQGNSA. Here the CDR3 reads CASCRAGRNEQFF. In DNA form, the CDR3 reads TGTGCCAGCTGTCGAGCGGGGCGAAATGAGCAGTTCTTC.

The chain joins TRBV27 to TRBJ1-6; D gene uncertain. Germline lookup yields CDR1 MNHEY and CDR2 SMNVEV (reference sequence). The CDR3 is 13 amino acids. V lost 5 bases and J 15 bases, leaving 17 bases between the germline ends. DNA of the CDR3: TGTGCCAGCAGTCTAAACCCCCGTTATAGCCTCCACTTT. Its protein is CASSLNPRYSLHF.

The genes are TRBV5-1 and TRBJ1-2, with a possible D match to TRBD1 (5 bases). Trimming shortened V by 0 bases and J by 2 bases, and 14 bases separated the two germline ends. CDR3 length: 16 residues. Germline loops: CDR1 SGHRS, CDR2 YFSETQ. The CDR3 region has the DNA TGCGCCAGCAGCTTGGGCCTTGACGGGGGAAACTATGGCTACACCTTC. Amino acid sequence: CASSLGLDGGNYGYTF.

The chain couples TRBV15 to TRBJ2-6, with D hard to call. This CDR3 has 16 amino acids. Germline V gives CDR1 LNHNV, CDR2 YYDKDF (reference sequence). Deletions cut 0 bases from V and 0 bases from J, with 6 bases between. Here the CDR3 reads CATSRDQDSGANVLTF. CDR3 bases: TGTGCCACCAGCAGAGATCAGGACTCTGGGGCCAACGTCCTGACTTTC.

This rearrangement joins TRBV5-6 to TRBJ1-1, with 9 bases matching TRBD1. The germline gives CDR1 SGHDT, CDR2 YYEEEE. The CDR3 sequence is 15 residues long. With 6 bases clipped from V and 3 bases from J, the junction kept 9 bases outside the gene matches. CDR3: CASTISDRGDTEAFF. As DNA, the CDR3 is TGTGCCAGCACCATTAGCGACAGGGGGGACACTGAAGCTTTCTTT.

The chain uses TRBV6-1 and TRBJ2-7, with D possibly matching TRBD1 (6 bases). This CDR3 comprises 14 residues. CDR1 MNHNS and CDR2 SASEGT come from the germline V gene. Trimming took 2 bases from V and 7 from J, leaving 15 bases between them. This chain's CDR3 is CASSEYGDTREQYF. As DNA, the CDR3 is TGTGCCAGCAGTGAATATGGGGACACAAGGGAGCAGTACTTC.

Concerning this clone: This specimen includes other DNA sequences encoding the same CDR3. The chain links TRBV18 to TRBJ2-7; 7 bases agree with TRBD2. Germline CDR1 and CDR2: KGHSH and LQKENI. This CDR3 has 14 residues. V was pared by 2 bases and J by 4 bases, with 5 bases of the junction left unmatched. In DNA form, the CDR3 reads TGTGCCAGCTCACCAGCGGGGGTGGCATACGAGCAGTACTTC. Amino acid sequence: CASSPAGVAYEQYF.

V usage is TRBV18 and J usage is TRBJ2-1, with 7 bases fitting TRBD1. Trimming cost V 3 bases and J 5 bases; bases outside gene matches: 7. Germline V CDR1 and CDR2: KGHSH, LQKENI. CDR3 length equals 15 residues. The CDR3 nucleotides are TGTGCCAGCTCACCTATCAGACAGGGACACAATGAGCAGTTCTTC. This encodes CASSPIRQGHNEQFF. Complete variable domain (other parts from reference TRBV18 and TRBJ2-1): NAGVMQNPRHLVRRRGQEARLRCSPMKGHSHVYWYRQLPEEGLKFMVYLQKENIIDESGMPKERFSAEFPKEGPSILRIQQVVRGDSAAYFCASSPIRQGHNEQFFGPGTRLTVL.

The rearrangement links TRBV5-1 to TRBJ2-1; 16 bases match TRBD2. Germline loops: CDR1 SGHRS, CDR2 YFSETQ. Trimming at V came to 4 bases and at J to 9 bases, leaving 4 bases not matched to a gene. CDR3 length equals 15 residues. CDR3: CASSRGLAGGVEQFF. The CDR3, as DNA: TGCGCCAGCAGCCGGGGACTAGCGGGAGGGGTTGAGCAGTTCTTC.

The chain joins TRBV20-1 to TRBJ2-1; a weak D match, TRBD2 (5 bases). Germline V gene sequence: CDR1 DFQATT, CDR2 SNEGSKA (reference sequence). This CDR3 contains 10 residues. The V and J ends lost 5 bases and 8 bases respectively, with 7 bases between them. CDR3 bases: TGCAGTGCTTGGGAGTATGAGCAGTTCTTC. This encodes CSAWEYEQFF.

V usage is TRBV5-4 and J usage is TRBJ1-1, with 7 bases aligning to TRBD1. Germline V gene data show CDR1 as SGHNT and CDR2 as YYREEE (reference sequence). The trim removed 4 bases at V and 6 bases at J, leaving 6 bases unmatched. There are 13 residues in the CDR3. The CDR3 loop is CASSTKTGAEAFF. The CDR3 DNA is TGTGCCAGCAGCACTAAAACAGGGGCTGAAGCTTTCTTT.

Here the CDR3 reads CASSHSQETQYF. The CDR3 DNA follows: TGTGCCAGCAGTCACAGCCAAGAGACCCAGTACTTC. J is TRBJ2-5 and V is TRBV28; D is undetermined. The length of the CDR3 is 12 residues. Trimming shortened V by 5 bases and J by 1 base, and 5 bases separated the two germline ends. CDR1 and CDR2 from the germline V gene are MDHEN and SYDVKM.

CDR3 DNA: TGTGCCAGCAGGGGAGGTCAGGGAAGGGGAAACACCATATATTTT. Protein product: CASRGGQGRGNTIYF. The rearrangement joins TRBV2 to TRBJ1-3, with D possibly matching TRBD1 (5 bases). V was trimmed by 6 bases and J by 4 bases, leaving 16 bases between them. Germline V gives CDR1 SNHLY, CDR2 FYNNEI. CDR3 length: 15 amino acids.

This clone showed up just once. This chain uses TRBV7-7 with TRBJ2-5; 12 bases line up with TRBD1. The germline CDR1 and CDR2 sequences are SSHAT and FNYEAQ (reference sequence). The V gene end was trimmed by 3 bases and the J gene end by 1 base; junction bases not matched to a gene: 12. The CDR3 sequence is 19 residues long. The CDR3 DNA follows: TGTGCCAGCAGCTTCTTCCCGGGACAGGGGGCAATTAGCCAAGAGACCCAGTACTTC. Residues: CASSFFPGQGAISQETQYF.

This clone was observed a handful of times. The chain carries TRBV12-5 and TRBJ1-2; D remains unclear. The CDR3 extends over 13 amino acids. The V end lost 6 bases, the J end lost 4 bases, and 12 bases lay between the germline ends. Looked up from germline, CDR1 is LGHNT and CDR2 is FRNRAP. Here the CDR3 reads CASGFDGIYGYTF. The DNA of the CDR3 is TGTGCTAGTGGCTTCGACGGGATCTATGGCTACACCTTC.

Only one count was recorded for this clone. This chain connects TRBV18 to TRBJ1-5; the D gene is possibly TRBD1 (5 bases). Germline lookup yields CDR1 KGHSH and CDR2 LQKENI. The CDR3 is 13 amino acids. The V end lost 9 bases, the J end lost 7 bases, and 16 bases lay between the germline ends. The CDR3 region is CASRGGDRQPQHF. The CDR3 DNA reads TGTGCCAGTCGGGGAGGGGACCGACAGCCCCAGCATTTT.

The chain joins TRBV6-6 to TRBJ2-1; TRBD2 matches at 7 bases. CDR3 size: 13 residues. Trimming at V came to 8 bases and at J to 5 bases, leaving 6 bases not matched to a gene. Germline lookup yields CDR1 MNHNY and CDR2 SVGAGI (reference sequence). The CDR3 loop is CASHRAGDNEQFF. The CDR3 DNA is TGTGCCAGCCACCGGGCGGGAGACAATGAGCAGTTCTTC.

The chain carries TRBV28 and TRBJ2-1, with 10 bases that match TRBD2. The CDR3 covers 18 residues. From germline, CDR1 is MDHEN and CDR2 SYDVKM. V trimming: 4 bases; J trimming: 0 bases; junction bases outside the gene matches: 9. In DNA, the CDR3 is TGTGCCAGCAGTTCATTTTGGACTAGCGGAGGCTCCTACAATGAGCAGTTCTTC. Translated, it gives CASSSFWTSGGSYNEQFF.

The chain employs TRBV18 and TRBJ1-5; TRBD1 agrees at 9 bases. This CDR3 contains 15 residues. Germline CDR1 reads KGHSH; CDR2 reads LQKENI. Trimming cost V 2 bases and J 5 bases; bases outside gene matches: 4. The CDR3 loop reads CASSPGTGSDQPQHF. The CDR3 DNA follows: TGTGCCAGCTCACCAGGGACAGGGTCGGATCAGCCCCAGCATTTT.